One sample yielded the 15 T cell receptor beta chains listed below, sequenced in a study of blood T cell repertoires in COVID-19. Generated by immunoSEQ multiplex PCR, the TCRdb table keeps only in-frame clones and is missing some. There are 65,000 to 100,000 clones in the sample; under 85% occur only once, and less than 15% lies in the top ten. The source material was peripheral blood. These receptors were collected from a human donor in a cohort sampled during active COVID-19.

The V and J genes are TRBV5-1 and TRBJ1-5; TRBD1 is a possible D gene (5 bases). Germline V gene data show CDR1 as SGHRS and CDR2 as YFSETQ. With 0 bases removed from V and 7 bases from J, the gap between germline ends came to 8 bases. There are 13 residues in the CDR3. The CDR3 loop is CASSLEGKQPQHF. The CDR3 DNA reads TGCGCCAGCAGCTTGGAGGGGAAGCAGCCCCAGCATTTT.

The chain couples TRBV5-5 to TRBJ1-2, with TRBD1 as a possible D gene (6 bases). V was trimmed by 6 bases and J by 7 bases, leaving 22 bases between them. CDR1 is SGHKS and CDR2 is YYEKEE in the germline V gene (reference sequence). CDR3 length: 15 amino acids. Here the CDR3 DNA reads TGTGCCAGCAACATCATACGGACAGCCTCTGGTGGCTACACCTTC. Its translation: CASNIIRTASGGYTF.

A remark on this clone: An end of the junction differs from the germline gene, which may be a read error. The chain combines TRBV11-2 with TRBJ1-6; D gene uncertain. From germline, CDR1 is SGHAT and CDR2 FQNNGV. CDR3 size: 13 residues. This CDR3 is CASSVDGIGPLHF. As DNA, the CDR3 is TGTGCCAGCAGCGTAGACGGTATCGGGCCCCTCCACTTT. The whole variable domain, remainder taken from reference TRBV11-2 and TRBJ1-6, is EAGVAQSPRYKIIEKRQSVAFWCNPISGHATLYWYQQILGQGPKLLIQFQNNGVVDDSQLPKDRFSAERLKGVDSTLKIQPAKLEDSAVYLCASSVDGIGPLHFGNGTRLTVT.

This rearrangement joins TRBV15 to TRBJ1-2; D is unclear. Per the germline V gene, CDR1 is LNHNV and CDR2 is YYDKDF (reference sequence). This CDR3 has 16 residues. V was cut by 0 bases and J by 0 bases, with 11 bases left in between. The CDR3 region is CATSREGREANYGYTF. The CDR3 DNA sequence: TGTGCCACCAGCAGAGAAGGACGGGAAGCTAACTATGGCTACACCTTC. The whole variable domain, remainder taken from reference TRBV15 and TRBJ1-2, is DAMVIQNPRYQVTQFGKPVTLSCSQTLNHNVMYWYQQKSSQAPKLLFHYYDKDFNNEADTPDNFQSRRPNTSFCFLDIRSPGLGDTAMYLCATSREGREANYGYTFGSGTRLTVV.

This CDR3 is CSARDRGEQYF. CDR3 nucleotides: TGCAGTGCTCGGGACAGGGGCGAGCAGTACTTC. V gene TRBV20-1 combines with J gene TRBJ2-7; 10 nucleotides agree with TRBD1. This CDR3 is 11 amino acids long. The V and J ends lost 5 bases and 6 bases, in that order; junction bases with no gene match: 1. CDR1 is DFQATT and CDR2 is SNEGSKA in the germline V gene (reference sequence).

This clone appeared a few times. The rearrangement links TRBV19 to TRBJ1-5; weak D call: TRBD1 (6 bases). Trimming cost V 5 bases and J 11 bases, with 16 bases left between them. The CDR3 totals 13 residues. From germline, CDR1 is LNHDA and CDR2 SQIVND (reference sequence). The CDR3 region has the DNA TGTGCCAGTAGTGGACAGTCACAGGGAACCCAGCATTTT. Translating it yields CASSGQSQGTQHF.

This chain joins TRBV28 and TRBJ2-6; 7 bases line up with TRBD1. CDR3 length: 21 residues. V was clipped by 8 bases and J by 2 bases; unmatched bases: 24. Germline V gene sequence: CDR1 MDHEN, CDR2 SYDVKM. CDR3 sequence: CASLPFYRGTWGSPGANVLTF. CDR3 DNA sequence: TGTGCCAGCCTGCCCTTCTACAGGGGTACTTGGGGCTCCCCTGGGGCCAACGTCCTGACTTTC.

This clone was detected only a few times. This chain links TRBV5-1 with TRBJ1-1; D gene uncertain. The V gene lost 0 bases and the J gene lost 2 bases, with 8 bases spanning the gap. Germline-derived CDR1 and CDR2 are SGHRS and YFSETQ. This CDR3 is built from 14 residues. CDR3 sequence (DNA): TGCGCCAGCAGCTTGGATCCGGGAAACACTGAAGCTTTCTTT. Translated: CASSLDPGNTEAFF.

The chain recombines TRBV11-3 with TRBJ2-2; D gene unclear. CDR3 size: 12 residues. The V gene's germline CDR1 is SGHNT and CDR2 YENEEA. Deletions cut 2 bases from V and 6 bases from J, with 4 bases between. The CDR3 sequence is CASSLSAGELFF. CDR3 in DNA: TGTGCCAGCAGCTTAAGCGCCGGGGAGCTGTTTTTT.

The gene calls are TRBV3-1 (or the pseudogene TRBV3-2) and TRBJ2-3; no clear D gene. V lost 0 bases and J lost 6, with 4 bases in between. Germline-derived CDR1 and CDR2 are LGHDT and YNNKEL (reference sequence). The CDR3 consists of 12 residues. CDR3 coding DNA: TGTGCCAGCAGCCAAGATCAGGATACGCAGTATTTT. Its protein product is CASSQDQDTQYF.

The J gene is TRBJ2-2, the V gene TRBV7-2; TRBD1 aligns across 7 bases. The V gene's germline CDR1 is SGHTA and CDR2 FQGNSA. CDR3 length equals 14 residues. Trimming at V came to 6 bases and at J to 0 bases, leaving 1 base not matched to a gene. This CDR3 reads CASRDRANTGELFF. CDR3 coding DNA: TGTGCCAGCAGAGACAGGGCGAACACCGGGGAGCTGTTTTTT. Full variable domain (outside the CDR3, taken from reference TRBV7-2 and TRBJ2-2): GAGVSQSPSNKVTEKGKDVELRCDPISGHTALYWYRQSLGQGLEFLIYFQGNSAPDKSGLPSDRFSAERTGGSVSTLTIQRTQQEDSAVYLCASRDRANTGELFFGEGSRLTVL.

The chain employs TRBV5-1 and TRBJ2-5; 9 bases agree with TRBD1. Germline CDR1 and CDR2: SGHRS and YFSETQ. Trimming took 4 bases from V and 3 from J; bases not matched to a gene: 7. There are 15 residues in the CDR3. In nucleotides, the CDR3 is TGCGCCAGCAGCAGATACACAGGGGGCAAAGAGACCCAGTACTTC. Its protein is CASSRYTGGKETQYF.

The genes are TRBV6-1 and TRBJ2-3; 8 bases are shared with TRBD2. J gave up 2 bases and V 0 bases, and 7 bases lay outside the gene matches. The V gene's germline CDR1 is MNHNS and CDR2 SASEGT. This CDR3 contains 17 residues. CDR3 loop: CASSEARVAGYTDTQYF. CDR3 coding DNA: TGTGCCAGCAGTGAAGCTAGGGTAGCGGGATACACAGATACGCAGTATTTT.

This chain connects TRBV7-9 to TRBJ2-1, with D possibly being TRBD1 (6 bases). The germline CDR1 and CDR2 sequences are SEHNR and FQNEAQ (reference sequence). V lost 3 bases and J 4 bases, leaving 10 bases between the germline ends. The length of the CDR3 is 14 residues. Written as DNA, the CDR3 is TGTGCCAGCAGCTTCGGGACACCATACAATGAGCAGTTCTTC. Translated: CASSFGTPYNEQFF. Full variable domain (outside the CDR3, taken from reference TRBV7-9 and TRBJ2-1): DTGVSQNPRHKITKRGQNVTFRCDPISEHNRLYWYRQTLGQGPEFLTYFQNEAQLEKSRLLSDRFSAERPKGSFSTLEIQRTEQGDSAMYLCASSFGTPYNEQFFGPGTRLTVL.

CDR3 nucleotides: TGTGCCAGCAGATCTGTAAGCCACCAAGAGACCCAGTACTTC. Residues: CASRSVSHQETQYF. The chain employs TRBV27 and TRBJ2-5; D is undetermined. The germline gives CDR1 MNHEY, CDR2 SMNVEV (reference sequence). Deletions cut 6 bases from V and 0 bases from J, with 11 bases between. The CDR3 covers 14 residues.